This T cell receptor beta chain is drawn from a study of blood T cell repertoires in COVID-19. The wider study: The samples span acute and convalescent COVID-19 from the United States, Italy and Spain. Sample material is recorded as cDNA or gDNA derived from T cells, B-cell-depleted T cells, or PBMCs.

As processed by the authors: Amplification with reference gene primers provided the estimates of nucleated cell counts. Assay used: immunoSEQ multiplex PCR; TCRdb lists only in-frame clones, some missing. That table supplies the V and J calls and clone size; D and trimming were determined from the DNA. The sample carries about 140,000 clones, 65% to 90% recorded once. After removal of 4 bases from V and 7 bases from J, the junction contained 2 bases not matched to a gene. The CDR3 covers 15 residues. Germline V CDR1 and CDR2: KGHSH, LQKENI. The source of this sequence is a man over 45 with acute or convalescent COVID-19. Sequences were obtained from peripheral blood. The chain couples TRBV18 to TRBJ2-1, with TRBD2 matching over 15 bases. In DNA form, the CDR3 reads TGTGCCAGCTCACGGACTAGCGGGAGGGATAATGAGCAGTTCTTC. Its translation is CASSRTSGRDNEQFF.